These 8 T cell receptor beta chains were sequenced from one sample in a study of OX40 agonist ivuxolimab in advanced cancers. Using immunoSEQ multiplex PCR, the repertoire was profiled, and TCRdb retains in-frame clones only, with some absent. The profile covers 45,000 or so clones, with roughly 90% appearing a single time and around 20% taken by the ten largest. The sequenced sample was CD4+ or CD8+ T cells sorted from blood, obtained in a trial of the OX40 agonist ivuxolimab. Receptors were obtained from an adult with an advanced solid tumor such as melanoma, head and neck, liver or kidney cancer.

The V call is TRBV6-5, the J call TRBJ2-1, with 9 bases aligning to TRBD1. This CDR3 spans 14 amino acids. Unmatched junction bases numbered 8, after V lost 6 bases and J lost 8 bases. The germline V gene has CDR1 MNHEY and CDR2 SVGAGI. The DNA of the CDR3 is TGTGCCAGCAGCCCCGGGACAGGGCGGCATGAGCAGTTCTTC. It specifies CASSPGTGRHEQFF.

V gene TRBV7-7 combines with J gene TRBJ2-2, with TRBD1 identical over 12 bases. The length of the CDR3 is 16 residues. CDR1 is SSHAT, CDR2 FNYEAQ, per germline (reference sequence). Trimming at V came to 5 bases and at J to 4 bases, leaving 5 bases not matched to a gene. DNA for the CDR3: TGTGCCAGCAGCCCCGGGACAGGGGGCCGCACCGGGGAGCTGTTTTTT. Protein: CASSPGTGGRTGELFF.

The chain couples TRBV2 to TRBJ1-5, with TRBD1 as a possible D gene (6 bases). Germline assignment: CDR1 SNHLY and CDR2 FYNNEI. Trimming stripped 6 bases from V and 2 bases from J, with 11 bases between. This CDR3 contains 14 residues. CDR3 sequence: CASRSPGGNQPQHF. In nucleotides, the CDR3 is TGTGCCAGCAGGAGTCCAGGGGGCAATCAGCCCCAGCATTTT. The full variable domain, its missing parts supplied by reference TRBV2 and TRBJ1-5, is EPEVTQTPSHQVTQMGQEVILRCVPISNHLYFYWYRQILGQKVEFLVSFYNNEISEKSEIFDDQFSVERPDGSNFTLKIRSTKLEDSAMYFCASRSPGGNQPQHFGDGTRLSIL.

The J gene is TRBJ1-3, the V gene TRBV19; 9 positions agree with TRBD1. The CDR3 is 15 amino acids. J lost 3 bases, V lost 7 bases, and 7 bases had no gene match. Germline CDR1 LNHDA, CDR2 SQIVND (reference sequence). The CDR3 reads CASTLRDRDGNTIYF. CDR3 bases: TGTGCCAGTACTCTTAGGGACAGGGATGGAAACACCATATATTTT.

The chain links TRBV5-8 to TRBJ1-3, with D unresolved. The germline gives CDR1 SGHTS, CDR2 YDEGEE. The CDR3 has 17 amino acids. V dropped 0 bases and J dropped 0 bases, with 13 bases sitting between them. CDR3 bases: TGTGCCAGCAGCTTGGGTTACATTAGTAGCTCTGGAAACACCATATATTTT. Translation gives CASSLGYISSSGNTIYF.

Concerning this clone itself: At the DNA level, this CDR3 is encoded by other sequences in the same sample as well. V is TRBV2 and J is TRBJ1-1; D not resolved. Per the germline V gene, CDR1 is SNHLY and CDR2 is FYNNEI. V dropped 6 bases and J dropped 6 bases, with 8 bases sitting between them. The CDR3 covers 11 residues. The CDR3 loop is CASRSGAEAFF. The CDR3 DNA reads TGTGCCAGCAGATCGGGCGCTGAAGCTTTCTTT.

The gene calls are TRBV4-2 and TRBJ2-1; no clear D. The V end lost 5 bases, the J end lost 6 bases, and 5 bases lay between the germline ends. The V gene's germline CDR1 is LGHNA and CDR2 YNFKEQ. This CDR3 has 11 amino acids. In nucleotides, the CDR3 is TGTGCCAGCAGCTTGTCCAATGAGCAGTTCTTC. This gives the protein CASSLSNEQFF.

The rearrangement joins TRBV6-1 to TRBJ2-2; D remains ambiguous. Germline values: CDR1 MNHNS, CDR2 SASEGT. The CDR3 sequence is 11 residues long. The V end was cut by 6 bases, the J end by 6 bases, with 5 bases between. CDR3 in amino acids: CASSHPGELFF. In DNA, the CDR3 is TGTGCCAGCAGCCACCCCGGGGAGCTGTTTTTT.